Below, one T cell receptor (beta chain) is given with its context. The target antigen is unknown. Trimming left V 10 bases short and J 5 bases short, with 15 bases between. CDR1 and CDR2 (germline): SNHLY, FYNNEI. This CDR3 has 12 residues. The time point is: cycle 4 day 1 (C4D1), after more than 5 weeks of nivolumab. Exposure to brentuximab vedotin varied, and each patient had relapsed following autologous stem cell transplantation. The data are from a study of PD-1 blockade in classical Hodgkin lymphoma. General study results and limits: While CD8+ TCR diversity did not rise significantly by C4D1, CD4+ TCR diversity did. Complete responders showed a baseline diversity that resembled the diversity of newly diagnosed patients.

The protocol was immunoSEQ multiplex PCR, while the TCRdb copy is restricted to in-frame clones and leaves out a portion. The sample records tens of thousands of clones, roughly 87% being singletons. The sample in question was peripheral blood mononuclear cells (PBMCs), obtained before the fourth cycle of nivolumab. The receptor was derived from a human donor with classical Hodgkin lymphoma. This sequence joins TRBV2 and TRBJ2-7; the D gene is possibly TRBD2 (6 bases). CDR3 loop: CAIRLVGDEQYF. CDR3 nucleotides: TGTGCCATCCGACTAGTTGGCGACGAGCAGTACTTC.